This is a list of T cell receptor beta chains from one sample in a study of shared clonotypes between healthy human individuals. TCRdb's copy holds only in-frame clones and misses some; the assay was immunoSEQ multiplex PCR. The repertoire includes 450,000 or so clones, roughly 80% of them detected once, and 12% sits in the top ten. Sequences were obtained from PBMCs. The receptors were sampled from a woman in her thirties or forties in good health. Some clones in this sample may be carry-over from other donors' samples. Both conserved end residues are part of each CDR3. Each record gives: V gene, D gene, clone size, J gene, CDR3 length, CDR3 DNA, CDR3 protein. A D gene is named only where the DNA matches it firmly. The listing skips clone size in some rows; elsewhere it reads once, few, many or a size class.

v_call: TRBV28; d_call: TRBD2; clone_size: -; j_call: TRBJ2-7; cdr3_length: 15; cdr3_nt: TGTGCCAGCAGTCGTGCGGGAGGTGGGAGTTACGAGCAGTACTTC; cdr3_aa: CASSRAGGGSYEQYF
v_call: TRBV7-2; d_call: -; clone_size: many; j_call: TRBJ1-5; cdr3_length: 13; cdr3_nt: TGTGCCAGCAGCTTACGGGGGAATCAGCCCCAGCATTTT; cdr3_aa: CASSLRGNQPQHF
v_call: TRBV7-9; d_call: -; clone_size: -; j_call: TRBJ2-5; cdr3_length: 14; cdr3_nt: TGTGCCAGCAGCTTAGCGATGGTTCGCGAGACCCAGTACTTC; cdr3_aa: CASSLAMVRETQYF
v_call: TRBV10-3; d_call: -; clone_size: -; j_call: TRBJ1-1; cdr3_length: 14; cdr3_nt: TGTGCCATCACCCCCCGGGCGCTGAACACTGAAGCTTTCTTT; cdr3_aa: CAITPRALNTEAFF
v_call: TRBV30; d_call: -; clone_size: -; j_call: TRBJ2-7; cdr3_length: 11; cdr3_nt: TGTGCCTGGAGAGACAGCTACGAGCAGTACTTC; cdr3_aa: CAWRDSYEQYF
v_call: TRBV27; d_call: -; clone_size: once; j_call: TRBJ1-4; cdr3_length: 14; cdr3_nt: TGTGCCAGCAGTTTACCCGGACAGCCTGAAAAACTGTTTTTT; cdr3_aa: CASSLPGQPEKLFF
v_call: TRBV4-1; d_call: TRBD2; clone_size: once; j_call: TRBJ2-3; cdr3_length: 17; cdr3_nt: TGCGCCAGCAGCCAAACCAGCGGGAGGTCTAGCACAGATACGCAGTATTTT; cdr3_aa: CASSQTSGRSSTDTQYF
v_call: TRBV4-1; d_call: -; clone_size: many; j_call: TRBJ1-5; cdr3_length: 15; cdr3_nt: TGCGCCAGCAGCCAAGAAGCGACAGACGGTCAGCCCCAGCATTTT; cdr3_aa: CASSQEATDGQPQHF
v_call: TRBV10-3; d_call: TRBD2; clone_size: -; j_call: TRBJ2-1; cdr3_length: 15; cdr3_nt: TGTGCCATCACCCCCTCGACTAGCGGGGACAATGAGCAGTTCTTC; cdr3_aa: CAITPSTSGDNEQFF
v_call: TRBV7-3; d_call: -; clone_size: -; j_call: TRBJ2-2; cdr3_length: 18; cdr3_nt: TGTGCCAGCAGCTTAACGGAGGACTACGCCGAGAACACCGGGGAGCTGTTTTTT; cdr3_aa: CASSLTEDYAENTGELFF
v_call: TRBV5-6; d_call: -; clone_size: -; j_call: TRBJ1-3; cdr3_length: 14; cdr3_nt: TGTGCCAGCAGCTTGGAAGTGGCTGGAAACACCATATATTTT; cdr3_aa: CASSLEVAGNTIYF
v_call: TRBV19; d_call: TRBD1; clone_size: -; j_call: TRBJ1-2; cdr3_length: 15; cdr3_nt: TGTGCCAGTAGTGCGGGGACAGGCCTCGGGTATGGCTACACCTTC; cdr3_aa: CASSAGTGLGYGYTF
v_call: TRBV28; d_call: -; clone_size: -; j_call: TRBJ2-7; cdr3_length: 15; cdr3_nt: TGTGCCAGCAGTTTAATCACGACAGCCACCTACGAGCAGTACTTC; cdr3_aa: CASSLITTATYEQYF
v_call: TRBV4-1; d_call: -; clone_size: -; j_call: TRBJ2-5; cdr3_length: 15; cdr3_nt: TGCGCCAGCAGCCAAGGGTGGGCAGGGCAAGAGACCCAGTACTTC; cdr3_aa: CASSQGWAGQETQYF
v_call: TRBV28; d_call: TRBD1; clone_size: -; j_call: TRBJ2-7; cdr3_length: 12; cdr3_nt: TGTGCCACCAGACAGGGCTCCTACGAGCAGTACTTC; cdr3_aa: CATRQGSYEQYF
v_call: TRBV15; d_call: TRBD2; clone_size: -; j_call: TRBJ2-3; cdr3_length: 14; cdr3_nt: TGTGCCACCAGCGTGGGACTAGCGGACAATACGCAGTATTTT; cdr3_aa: CATSVGLADNTQYF
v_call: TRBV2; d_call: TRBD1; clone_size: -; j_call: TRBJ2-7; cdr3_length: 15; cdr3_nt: TGTGCCAGCAGGGAGGGACAGGGGGATTTCTACGAGCAGTACTTC; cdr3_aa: CASREGQGDFYEQYF
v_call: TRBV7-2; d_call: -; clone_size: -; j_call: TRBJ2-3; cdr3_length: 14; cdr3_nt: TGTGCCAGCAGCTTAGCGGCTTACACAGATACGCAGTATTTT; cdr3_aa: CASSLAAYTDTQYF
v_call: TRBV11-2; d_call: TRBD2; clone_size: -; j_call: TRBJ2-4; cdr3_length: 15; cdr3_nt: TGTGCCAGCAGCTTAGACCAAAATAGACTAGCGGGAAAGTACTTC; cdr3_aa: CASSLDQNRLAGKYF
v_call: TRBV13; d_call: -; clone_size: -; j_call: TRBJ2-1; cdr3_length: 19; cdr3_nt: TGTGCCAGCAGCTTAGATTCGTTGGAGACCCTTTCCTCCTACAATGAGCAGTTCTTC; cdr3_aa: CASSLDSLETLSSYNEQFF
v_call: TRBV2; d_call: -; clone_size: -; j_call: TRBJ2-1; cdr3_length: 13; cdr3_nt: TGTGCCAGCACCCGCGGAGGGTCCAATGAGCAGTTCTTC; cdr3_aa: CASTRGGSNEQFF
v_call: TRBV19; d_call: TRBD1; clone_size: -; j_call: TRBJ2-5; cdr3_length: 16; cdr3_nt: TGTGCCAGTAGTTCCGTGGGGACAGGGGGTATAGAGACCCAGTACTTC; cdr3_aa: CASSSVGTGGIETQYF
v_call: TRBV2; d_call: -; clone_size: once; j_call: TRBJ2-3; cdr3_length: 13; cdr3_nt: TGTGCCAGCAGTCCGGCCTTCACAGATACGCAGTATTTT; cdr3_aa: CASSPAFTDTQYF
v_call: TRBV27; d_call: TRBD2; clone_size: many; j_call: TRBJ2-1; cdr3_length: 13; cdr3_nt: TGTGCCAGCGGCGAACTAGCGGGAGGGAAGGAGTTCTTC; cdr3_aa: CASGELAGGKEFF